This TCR beta chain was observed in a study of T cell responses to AZD1222 COVID-19 vaccine. Method: immunoSEQ multiplex PCR; TCRdb's copy keeps in-frame clones and lacks some. The sample has tens of thousands of clones, roughly nine tenths seen once. The source material was peripheral blood, sampled 28 days after the second AZD1222 dose. The source of this sequence is an adult who received the AZD1222 COVID-19 vaccine.

In DNA, the CDR3 is TGTGCCAGCAGAAGACTGGAGAGCTCCTATAATTCACCCCTCCACTTT. Encoded protein: CASRRLESSYNSPLHF. This sequence joins TRBV27 and TRBJ1-6; D ambiguous. CDR3 length equals 16 residues. V lost 6 bases and J 0 bases, leaving 12 bases between the germline ends. Germline assignment: CDR1 MNHEY and CDR2 SMNVEV (reference sequence).